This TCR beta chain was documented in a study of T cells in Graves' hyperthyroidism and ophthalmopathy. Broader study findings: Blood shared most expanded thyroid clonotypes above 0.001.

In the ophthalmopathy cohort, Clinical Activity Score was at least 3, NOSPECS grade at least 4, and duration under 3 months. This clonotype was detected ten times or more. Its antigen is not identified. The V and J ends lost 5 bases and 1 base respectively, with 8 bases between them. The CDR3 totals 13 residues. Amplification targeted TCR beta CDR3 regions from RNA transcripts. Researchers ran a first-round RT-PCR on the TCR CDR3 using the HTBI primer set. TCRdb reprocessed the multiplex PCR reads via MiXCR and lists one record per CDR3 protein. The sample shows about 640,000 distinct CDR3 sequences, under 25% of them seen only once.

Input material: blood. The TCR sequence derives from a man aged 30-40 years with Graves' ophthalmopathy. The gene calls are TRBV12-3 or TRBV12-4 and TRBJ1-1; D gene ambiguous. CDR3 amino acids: CASSRAPNTEAFF. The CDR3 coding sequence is TGTGCCAGCAGTCGCGCGCCGAACACTGAAGCTTTCTTT.